This T cell receptor beta chain was observed in a study of identical twins. As for this clonotype: As yet, its antigen is unknown.

Germline V gene lookup returns CDR1 DFQATT and CDR2 SNEGSKA (reference sequence). V lost 2 bases, J lost 8 bases, and 8 bases stayed unmatched. The CDR3 contains 14 residues. A universal primer site was added by template switching, and unique molecular identifiers were carried by the cDNA. TCRdb reanalysed the 5' RACE reads using MiXCR and keeps one entry per CDR3 protein. The sample has about 220,000 distinct CDR3 sequences, 9.4% seen once. All donors were healthy Caucasians. Overall study results and limits: Invariant T cells like MAIT and iNKT could partly confound the zero-insertion analyses. Memory repertoires lacked the insertion deficit that abundant cord blood beta clonotypes showed.

The TCR comes from a young woman in good health. Sequencing input: memory (CD45RO+) T cells sorted from blood. The rearrangement joins TRBV20-1 to TRBJ1-2, with 10 bases fitting TRBD1. In DNA form, the CDR3 reads TGCAGTGCTAGAACGACAGGGGGCTTCTGGGGCTACACCTTC. This codes for CSARTTGGFWGYTF.